The subject of this entry is one T cell receptor beta chain. These data originate in a study of control samples from healthy donors and cancer patients. The V end lost 0 bases, the J end lost 6 bases, and 12 bases lay between the germline ends. CDR1 is SGDLS and CDR2 is YYNGEE in the germline V gene. There are 15 residues in the CDR3. Data came from immunoSEQ multiplex PCR; TCRdb stores just in-frame clones and leaves some out. This table has approximately 150,000 clones, almost 90% appearing once. The J gene is TRBJ2-2, the V gene TRBV9; D call uncertain. Material: blood. This receptor was identified in a man younger than 30 in good health. CDR3 coding DNA: TGTGCCAGCAGCGTAGCGCCAGAGGTTGCCGGGGAGCTGTTTTTT. Protein sequence: CASSVAPEVAGELFF.